Listed below are T cell receptor beta chains from one sample, sequenced in a study of blood T cell repertoires in COVID-19. Clones were read by immunoSEQ multiplex PCR, and TCRdb kept only the in-frame ones, dropping some. The repertoire holds around 360,000 clones, with around 87% as singletons. Material: peripheral blood. The receptor source for this set is a young woman with COVID-19, enrolled during active disease. Each CDR3 is given with its conserved first and last residue. A D gene is named only where the DNA matches it firmly. Expanded clones are given a class, and other clones once, few, many or no size at all.

CDR3 DNA,CDR3 protein,clone size,V gene,J gene,D gene
TGCGCCAGCAGTGACCGAGGAGGCAATGAGCAGTTCTTC,CASSDRGGNEQFF,few,TRBV10-2,TRBJ2-1,-
TGTGCCAGCAGCACCCGCACAGGGGCTAACTATGGCTACACCTTC,CASSTRTGANYGYTF,-,TRBV7-2,TRBJ1-2,TRBD1
TGCGCCAGCAGCCAAGATCAAGGGGATCAGCCCCAGCATTTT,CASSQDQGDQPQHF,-,TRBV4-3,TRBJ1-5,-
TGTGCCAGCAGACGGGATTCCTCTCCTGGGCTGTTTTTT,CASRRDSSPGLFF,-,TRBV28,TRBJ2-2,-
TGCGCCAGCAGCCCCTCTAGCGGGAGCTACGAGCAGTACTTC,CASSPSSGSYEQYF,few,TRBV5-1,TRBJ2-7,TRBD2
TGTGCCAGCAGTTTCCGAGGGACAGGGGCCGAGCAGTACTTC,CASSFRGTGAEQYF,-,TRBV27,TRBJ2-7,TRBD1
TGTGCCAGCAGTTACTTTGGCAGGGACTACAATGAGCAGTTCTTC,CASSYFGRDYNEQFF,-,TRBV6-5,TRBJ2-1,-
TGTGCCAGCAGCCTCAGACTAGCGGGGGGCCAAGAGACCCAGTACTTC,CASSLRLAGGQETQYF,-,TRBV5-4,TRBJ2-5,TRBD2
TGTGCTAGTGGTTTGGTATCAAGCGGGAGGTTTAATGAGCAGTTCTTC,CASGLVSSGRFNEQFF,-,TRBV12-5,TRBJ2-1,TRBD2
TGTGCCAGCAGTTACCCCCAGGGTATGATGAGCTATGGCTACACCTTC,CASSYPQGMMSYGYTF,-,TRBV6-2/TRBV6-3,TRBJ1-2,-
TGTGCCAGCTCCAAGCTTTCGGGGTTTAACACTGAAGCTTTCTTT,CASSKLSGFNTEAFF,-,TRBV14,TRBJ1-1,-
TGTGCCAGCATCCTATCAAGACAGGGTCGGGACACCGGGGAGCTGTTTTTT,CASILSRQGRDTGELFF,-,TRBV27,TRBJ2-2,TRBD1
TGCGCCAGCAGCCAGGCGACTACTAGCGAAGCCCCTTGGGGGGAGCAGTTCTTC,CASSQATTSEAPWGEQFF,-,TRBV4-3,TRBJ2-1,TRBD2
TGTGCCAGCAGCTTAGAGGCAGGGGGCAATCAGCCCCAGCATTTT,CASSLEAGGNQPQHF,-,TRBV7-9,TRBJ1-5,-
TGCGCCAGCAGCCAAGAAGCCTTATACAATGAGCAGTTCTTC,CASSQEALYNEQFF,-,TRBV4-1,TRBJ2-1,-
TGTGCCAGCAGCGCCCCGAGTCCGGGGGGGAACACTGAAGCTTTCTTT,CASSAPSPGGNTEAFF,few,TRBV9,TRBJ1-1,-
TGTGCCAGCAGTTCGTTGACAGGGTACGCCGAGCAGTACTTC,CASSSLTGYAEQYF,-,TRBV28,TRBJ2-7,TRBD1